The 32 T cell receptor beta chains below were found in one sample sequenced in a study of Tregs in tolerant kidney transplant recipients. Clones were sequenced by immunoSEQ multiplex PCR, and TCRdb holds only the in-frame ones, with some missing. The table includes some 66,000 clones, roughly 92% detected once. The source material was CD8+ T cells from blood, sampled before the transplant. All receptors come from a human donor who received a combined kidney and bone marrow transplant.

The V and J genes are TRBV9 and TRBJ1-4; TRBD1 matches 8 bases. With V trimmed by 4 bases and J by 2 bases, 4 bases remained unmatched. The CDR3 is made up of 15 amino acids. CDR1 is SGDLS, CDR2 YYNGEE, per germline. CDR3 in amino acids: CASSYRGSTNEKLFF. DNA of the CDR3: TGTGCCAGCAGCTACAGGGGGTCGACTAATGAAAAACTGTTTTTT. Full variable domain (missing parts from reference TRBV9 and TRBJ1-4): DSGVTQTPKHLITATGQRVTLRCSPRSGDLSVYWYQQSLDQGLQFLIQYYNGEERAKGNILERFSAQQFPDLHSELNLSSLELGDSALYFCASSYRGSTNEKLFFGSGTQLSVL.

The chain carries TRBV28 and TRBJ2-1; a possible D gene is TRBD2 (7 bases). The germline V and J ends were trimmed by 8 bases and 10 bases, with 21 bases remaining between them. The CDR3 covers 14 residues. CDR1 is MDHEN, CDR2 SYDVKM, per germline. The CDR3 bases are TGTGCCAGCTCCGTAGGGGGGGGTCCGAGGGAGCAGTTCTTC. It codes for CASSVGGGPREQFF.

This clone was seen just once. V usage is TRBV7-8 and J usage is TRBJ2-7, with D unresolved. Trimming left V 3 bases short and J 0 bases short, with 9 bases between. Germline V lookup: CDR1 SGHVS, CDR2 FQNEAQ. The CDR3 totals 14 residues. CDR3 sequence reads: CASSFAGSSYEQYF. CDR3 DNA: TGTGCCAGCAGCTTTGCAGGTAGCTCCTACGAGCAGTACTTC.

This clone was counted ten times or more. This chain joins TRBV4-2 and TRBJ1-1, with 8 bases lining up with TRBD1. Germline lookup yields CDR1 LGHNA and CDR2 YNFKEQ. V trimming: 5 bases; J trimming: 7 bases; junction bases outside the gene matches: 12. CDR3 length equals 15 residues. The CDR3 DNA sequence: TGTGCCAGCAGCTTGAGACCTATAGGACAGGGTGAAGCTTTCTTT. Residues: CASSLRPIGQGEAFF.

CDR3 region: CASSMSGQGEAFF. DNA for the CDR3: TGTGCCAGTAGTATGTCCGGGCAGGGGGAGGCTTTCTTT. The V and J genes are TRBV19 and TRBJ1-1; 7 bases are a match to TRBD1. V dropped 3 bases and J dropped 11; count of bases not matched to a gene: 9. CDR3 length: 13 amino acids. Germline V CDR1 and CDR2: LNHDA, SQIVND (reference sequence).

J is TRBJ2-3 and V is TRBV9; 9 bases align to TRBD2. In germline, CDR1 is SGDLS, CDR2 YYNGEE. The CDR3 consists of 17 residues. With V trimmed by 3 bases and J by 2 bases, 10 bases remained unmatched. The CDR3 region has the DNA TGTGCCAGCAGCGCCTCTGGGGCGGGGGGGCTCACAGATACGCAGTATTTT. Translated, it gives CASSASGAGGLTDTQYF.

The chain employs TRBV5-8 and TRBJ2-1; D call uncertain. The germline V and J ends were trimmed by 4 bases and 5 bases, with 4 bases remaining between them. The CDR3 totals 11 residues. Germline V CDR1 and CDR2: SGHTS, YDEGEE. The CDR3 DNA sequence: TGTGCCAGCAGCCCGGACAATGAGCAGTTCTTC. Encoded protein: CASSPDNEQFF.

V and J are TRBV15 and TRBJ2-7; TRBD2 matches 8 bases. This CDR3 has 15 residues. In germline, CDR1 is LNHNV, CDR2 YYDKDF (reference sequence). The V segment lost 5 bases and the J segment 5 bases; nucleotides outside the gene matches: 11. The CDR3 region has the DNA TGTGCCACCAGCGAACTGGGACTAGTCGAGGACGAGCAGTACTTC. Protein sequence: CATSELGLVEDEQYF.

The V gene is TRBV19, the J gene TRBJ1-5, with 8 bases aligning to TRBD1. The J segment lost 5 bases and the V segment lost 6 bases, leaving 9 bases of the junction unmatched. The CDR3 sequence is 15 residues long. Germline CDR1 reads LNHDA; CDR2 reads SQIVND (reference sequence). This CDR3 reads CASRRRTGRYQPQHF. The CDR3 DNA is TGTGCCAGTAGAAGACGGACAGGGCGGTATCAGCCCCAGCATTTT.

V and J are TRBV6-5 and TRBJ2-1; 8 bases fit TRBD2. This CDR3 comprises 15 residues. After removal of 0 bases from V and 4 bases from J, the junction contained 2 bases not matched to a gene. Germline CDR1 and CDR2: MNHEY and SVGAGI. CDR3 sequence: CASSYSRGGYNEQFF. The CDR3 DNA is TGTGCCAGCAGTTACTCCCGGGGGGGATACAATGAGCAGTTCTTC.

This chain connects TRBV19 to TRBJ1-5; no firm D call. The V end lost 0 bases, the J end lost 0 bases, and 18 bases lay between the germline ends. Germline V gene lookup returns CDR1 LNHDA and CDR2 SQIVND (reference sequence). The CDR3 is made up of 19 amino acids. The CDR3 region has the DNA TGTGCCAGTAGTATAGATCCCCCGACTGTGGGTCTTAGCAATCAGCCCCAGCATTTT. This gives the protein CASSIDPPTVGLSNQPQHF.

This chain links TRBV27 with TRBJ2-7, with 8 bases matching TRBD2. The CDR3 contains 15 residues. With 2 bases clipped from V and 4 bases from J, the junction kept 7 bases outside the gene matches. The germline CDR1 and CDR2 sequences are MNHEY and SMNVEV (reference sequence). The CDR3 region is CASSLHPSGLYEQYF. DNA of the CDR3: TGTGCCAGCAGTTTACATCCTAGCGGGTTGTACGAGCAGTACTTC.

The CDR3 DNA reads as TGTGCCAGTAGTGAAGATCGAGCGGGGAGGGGTGGAGATACGCAGTATTTT. Translation gives CASSEDRAGRGGDTQYF. The J gene is TRBJ2-3, the V gene TRBV19; 7 bases are a match to TRBD2. The CDR3 spans 17 residues. Germline loops: CDR1 LNHDA, CDR2 SQIVND (reference sequence). After removal of 5 bases from V and 5 bases from J, the junction contained 16 bases not matched to a gene.

Remarks on this clone: The sample contains more than one DNA sequence encoding this CDR3. This chain's CDR3 is CASSLGTSQETQYF. The CDR3 DNA is TGTGCCAGCAGCCTCGGGACTTCACAAGAGACCCAGTACTTC. The J gene is TRBJ2-5, the V gene TRBV5-6; D perhaps matches TRBD2 (6 bases). V was trimmed by 4 bases and J by 2 bases, leaving 12 bases between them. CDR3 length: 14 residues. The germline V gene encodes CDR1 SGHDT and CDR2 YYEEEE.

The V gene is TRBV6-5, the J gene TRBJ2-2, with TRBD1 matching 8 bases. Germline CDR1 is MNHEY and CDR2 is SVGAGI. Unmatched junction bases numbered 1, after V lost 6 bases and J lost 1 base. The CDR3 has 14 residues. The CDR3 reads CASSGTGNTGELFF. In DNA form, the CDR3 reads TGTGCCAGCAGCGGGACAGGGAACACCGGGGAGCTGTTTTTT.

V is TRBV21-1 and J is TRBJ2-2; the D segment call TRBD2 is taken from the table without a DNA check. TRBV21-1 is a pseudogene segment. The length of the CDR3 is 17 residues. CDR3 residues: CASRSPPLAGGPGELFF. CDR3 bases: TGTGCCAGCAGGTCCCCCCCACTAGCGGGGGGGCCCGGGGAGCTGTTTTTT.

V is TRBV28 and J is TRBJ2-7; 9 nucleotides match TRBD1. Germline lookup yields CDR1 MDHEN and CDR2 SYDVKM. This CDR3 comprises 12 residues. V gave up 8 bases and J gave up 5 bases; unmatched junction bases: 4. The CDR3 sequence is CASGTGSHEQYF. Written as DNA, the CDR3 is TGTGCCAGCGGGACAGGGTCCCACGAGCAGTACTTC.

This rearrangement joins TRBV4-3 to TRBJ2-5, with 8 bases aligning to TRBD2. With the DNA end fitting TRBJ2-7 better, the J assignment may be wrong. The CDR3 has 14 amino acids. Per the germline V gene, CDR1 is LGHNA and CDR2 is YSLEER. DNA of the CDR3: TGCGCCAGCAGCCAAGAGTCTAGCGGGCACGAGCAGTACTTC. It codes for CASSQESSGHEQYF.

The chain is built from TRBV9 and TRBJ2-7, with TRBD2 as a possible D gene (5 bases). Germline-derived CDR1 and CDR2 are SGDLS and YYNGEE. The V end was cut by 3 bases, the J end by 1 base, with 11 bases between. The CDR3 has 14 residues. The CDR3 DNA follows: TGTGCCAGCAGCGCCACGGACTGGTCCTACGAGCAGTACTTC. Protein: CASSATDWSYEQYF.

V gene TRBV9 combines with J gene TRBJ2-2; 12 nucleotides agree with TRBD2. The CDR3 is made up of 17 amino acids. V trimming: 4 bases; J trimming: 4 bases; junction bases outside the gene matches: 8. From germline, CDR1 is SGDLS and CDR2 YYNGEE. The CDR3 loop is CASSPRTSGEFTGELFF. CDR3 in DNA: TGTGCCAGCAGCCCCCGGACTAGCGGGGAATTCACCGGGGAGCTGTTTTTT.

The chain joins TRBV6-6 to TRBJ2-1, with D perhaps TRBD1 (5 bases). Germline V gene sequence: CDR1 MNHNY, CDR2 SVGAGI (reference sequence). The CDR3 is made up of 11 amino acids. The CDR3 is CATQGVNEQFF. The CDR3 DNA reads as TGTGCAACGCAAGGGGTCAATGAGCAGTTCTTC.

The V and J genes are TRBV5-5 and TRBJ2-7, with 9 positions matching TRBD2. CDR3 length: 12 amino acids. The germline V gene has CDR1 SGHKS and CDR2 YYEKEE (reference sequence). The CDR3 nucleotides are TGTGCGTCTAGCGGGGATACCTACGAGCAGTACTTC. The encoded protein is CASSGDTYEQYF.

This chain connects TRBV4-2 to TRBJ1-1, with a possible D match to TRBD1 (5 bases). The germline V gene has CDR1 LGHNA and CDR2 YNFKEQ. The CDR3 totals 16 residues. The V and J ends lost 0 bases and 5 bases respectively, with 16 bases between them. The chain's CDR3 is CASSQESRGWGTEAFF. The CDR3 DNA sequence: TGTGCCAGCAGCCAAGAGTCTCGGGGGTGGGGAACTGAAGCTTTCTTT.

The chain joins TRBV15 to TRBJ1-1; TRBD1 matches at 11 bases. The CDR3 length is 15 residues. Trimming at V came to 3 bases and at J to 4 bases, leaving 4 bases not matched to a gene. In germline, CDR1 is LNHNV, CDR2 YYDKDF (reference sequence). The CDR3 DNA is TGTGCCACCAGCAGTCCCGGGACAGGGGGCACTGAAGCTTTCTTT. This gives the protein CATSSPGTGGTEAFF.

The chain joins TRBV7-8 to TRBJ1-5; D remains unclear. V was cut by 1 base and J by 1 base, with 8 bases left in between. This CDR3 has 15 residues. Per germline, CDR1 SGHVS and CDR2 FQNEAQ. The CDR3 loop is CASSLGTSSNQPQHF. The CDR3 nucleotides are TGTGCCAGCAGCTTAGGGACTTCAAGCAATCAGCCCCAGCATTTT.

The CDR3: CARQRQGGDTEAFF. CDR3 coding DNA: TGTGCCAGACAGAGACAGGGGGGGGACACTGAAGCTTTCTTT. The V call is TRBV2, the J call TRBJ1-1, with TRBD1 matching 9 bases. Trimming cost V 9 bases and J 3 bases; bases outside gene matches: 8. This CDR3 has 14 amino acids. CDR1 SNHLY and CDR2 FYNNEI come from the germline V gene.

This chain links TRBV2 with TRBJ2-5; D uncertain. The V end lost 3 bases, the J end lost 4 bases, and 9 bases lay between the germline ends. CDR1 is SNHLY, CDR2 FYNNEI, per germline. There are 13 residues in the CDR3. CDR3 in DNA: TGTGCCAGCAGTGAGTCCACTGCAGAGACCCAGTACTTC. This codes for CASSESTAETQYF.

The chain couples TRBV6-6 to TRBJ2-7; the D is unclear. Trimming cost V 0 bases and J 3 bases, with 9 bases left between them. Germline loops: CDR1 MNHNY, CDR2 SVGAGI (reference sequence). This CDR3 region has 14 residues. The CDR3 DNA sequence: TGTGCCAGCAGTTACTCGTCAGCGAACTACGAGCAGTACTTC. Its translation: CASSYSSANYEQYF.

This clone occurred a few times. The J gene is TRBJ2-1, the V gene TRBV7-6; D may be TRBD2 (6 bases). V lost 5 bases, J lost 9 bases, and 8 bases lay in between. CDR1 SGHVS and CDR2 FNYEAQ come from the germline V gene. CDR3 size: 11 residues. DNA of the CDR3: TGTGCCAGCAGCGTGACTAGTGAGCAGTTCTTC. It translates to CASSVTSEQFF.

The rearrangement links TRBV27 to TRBJ1-2; perhaps TRBD1 as D (6 bases). The germline V gene has CDR1 MNHEY and CDR2 SMNVEV (reference sequence). The CDR3 runs 14 residues. Trimming removed 6 bases at V and 5 bases at J, with 16 bases between. The CDR3 DNA follows: TGTGCCAGCAGACCTACCGGGACAATATATGGCTACACCTTC. Protein: CASRPTGTIYGYTF.

The chain links TRBV6-1 to TRBJ2-1, with D tentatively TRBD1 (5 bases). This CDR3 has 13 amino acids. V lost 5 bases and J 10 bases, leaving 15 bases between the germline ends. Germline V CDR1 and CDR2: MNHNS, SASEGT. CDR3 bases: TGTGCCAGCAGTACATACGGACGGACAGAGCAGTTCTTC. This encodes CASSTYGRTEQFF.

V gene TRBV4-2 combines with J gene TRBJ2-1; 10 bases map to TRBD2. J lost 4 bases, V lost 3 bases, and 3 bases had no gene match. Germline V lookup: CDR1 LGHNA, CDR2 YNFKEQ. This CDR3 spans 15 amino acids. The CDR3 sequence: CASSHASGGYNEQFF. CDR3 nucleotide sequence: TGTGCCAGCAGCCACGCTAGCGGGGGTTACAATGAGCAGTTCTTC.